A selection of T cell receptor beta chains follows, all from one sample in a study of human T cells and chemical hapten exposure. From the RACE reads, TCRdb called clonotypes with MiXCR, one entry per CDR3 protein. Of about 380,000 distinct CDR3 sequences listed, 4% to 6% are singletons. The sample was whole blood, taken in connection with sensitization to the hapten diphenylcyclopropenone (DPC). Receptors were obtained from a woman aged 50 to 65 with alopecia areata. Some clones in this sample may be carry-over from other donors' samples. Each CDR3 is given without its conserved first and last residue.

V: TRBV5-5
CDR3: ASSYRRDARTQY

V: TRBV28
CDR3: ASSLSRGGTETQY

V: TRBV6-6
CDR3: ASRQGGQETQY

V: TRBV7-2
CDR3: ASSLKQGLLAYEQY

V: TRBV6-2/TRBV6-3
CDR3: ASRTVTEAF

V: TRBV29-1
CDR3: SVGTRRYEQY

V: TRBV24-1
CDR3: ATSDTTAYYGYT

V: TRBV13
CDR3: ASSFNGLAGTQY

V: TRBV6-2/TRBV6-3
CDR3: ASSYQVLSSGDTQY

V: TRBV12-3/TRBV12-4
CDR3: ASSPTRSSYNEQF

V: TRBV11-2
CDR3: ASSLGQTFNYNEQF

V: TRBV20-1
CDR3: SAYYLNTEAF

V: TRBV15
CDR3: ATWGGSGHNEQF

V: TRBV9
CDR3: ASSVVDSPGNTIY

V: TRBV5-4
CDR3: ASSSGGGSNYGYT

V: TRBV20-1
CDR3: SARVPPSVAGDYEQY

V: TRBV29-1
CDR3: SVWSDSYEQY

V: TRBV10-3
CDR3: AISMTVGSYEQY

V: TRBV7-2
CDR3: AESEAWDQPQH

V: TRBV29-1
CDR3: SVEGQDSYNEQF

V: TRBV7-2
CDR3: ASSSGTGMAGKY

V: TRBV28
CDR3: ASSLGQGIGGANVLT

V: TRBV12-3/TRBV12-4
CDR3: ASSFGPGAYEQY

V: TRBV9
CDR3: ASSVATAGSPLH

V: TRBV5-1
CDR3: ASSAGTSGEEQY

V: TRBV27
CDR3: ASSWERDQPQH

V: TRBV9
CDR3: ASSKTGAEAF

V: TRBV7-9
CDR3: ASSTHGVVDSPLH

V: TRBV6-5
CDR3: ASSRDGGSGANVLT

V: TRBV29-1
CDR3: SVSGTFHTDTQY

V: TRBV6-1
CDR3: ASHRGYTDTQY

V: TRBV6-6
CDR3: ASRADRGKTQY

V: TRBV11-3
CDR3: ASSLVKGYGTDTQY

V: TRBV29-1
CDR3: SVVTDSGNTIY

V: TRBV7-9
CDR3: ASSPGTGDQETQY

V: TRBV24-1
CDR3: ATSDWGTSVNTGELF

V: TRBV30
CDR3: AWKTGMNEKLF

V: TRBV6-1
CDR3: ASSERTSGSTDTQY